This T cell receptor beta chain was recovered during a study of CD8+ T cells in alopecia areata. Study overall: Twice a day, 5 to 10 mg of oral tofacitinib was administered to treated patients. Overall study findings and caveats: A single nonresponder leaves the baseline CD8+ expansion link to response uncertain. Many expanded lesional clones remained in scalp and blood on tofacitinib.

Treatment: oral pan-JAK inhibitor, 5-10 mg twice daily. Reverse transcribed after extraction, RNA yielded cDNA as the sequencing template. Assay: immunoSEQ multiplex PCR; the TCRdb copy retains only in-frame clones and omits some. In the table there are 200,000 to 250,000 clones, over 40% of which are singletons. This clone was observed a single time. Its antigen is still unknown. The clonotype originates from a human donor with alopecia areata. The source material was CD4+ T cells sorted from blood, sampled at approximately week 36, from a patient treated with tofacitinib.

CDR3 sequence: CASSSTSGRVTDTQYF. As DNA, the CDR3 is TGTGCCAGCAGTTCGACTAGCGGGAGGGTCACAGATACGCAGTATTTT. The V call is TRBV2, the J call TRBJ2-3; 14 bases match TRBD2. V was clipped by 5 bases and J by 2 bases; unmatched bases: 3. There are 16 residues in the CDR3. Germline CDR1 and CDR2: SNHLY and FYNNEI. Full variable domain (outside the CDR3, taken from reference TRBV2 and TRBJ2-3): EPEVTQTPSHQVTQMGQEVILRCVPISNHLYFYWYRQILGQKVEFLVSFYNNEISEKSEIFDDQFSVERPDGSNFTLKIRSTKLEDSAMYFCASSSTSGRVTDTQYFGPGTRLTVL.